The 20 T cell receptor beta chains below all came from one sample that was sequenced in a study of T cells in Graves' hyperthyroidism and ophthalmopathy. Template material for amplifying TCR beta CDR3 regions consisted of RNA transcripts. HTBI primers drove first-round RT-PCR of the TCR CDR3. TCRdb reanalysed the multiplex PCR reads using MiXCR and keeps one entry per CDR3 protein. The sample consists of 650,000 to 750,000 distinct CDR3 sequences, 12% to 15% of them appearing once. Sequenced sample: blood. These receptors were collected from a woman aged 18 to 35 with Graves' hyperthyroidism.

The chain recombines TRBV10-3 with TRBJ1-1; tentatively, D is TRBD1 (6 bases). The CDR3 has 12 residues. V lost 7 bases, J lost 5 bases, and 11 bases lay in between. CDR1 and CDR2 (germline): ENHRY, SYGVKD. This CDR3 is CAITTGLTEAFF. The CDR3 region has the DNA TGTGCCATCACCACAGGGTTAACTGAAGCTTTCTTT.

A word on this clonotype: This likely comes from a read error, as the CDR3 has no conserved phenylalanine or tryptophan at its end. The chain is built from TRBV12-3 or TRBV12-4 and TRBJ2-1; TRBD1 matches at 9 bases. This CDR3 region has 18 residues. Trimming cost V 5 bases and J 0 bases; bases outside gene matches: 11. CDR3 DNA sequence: TGTGCCAGCAGTACCAGGACAGGGGCATCTGGCTCCTACAATGAGCAGTTCCTC. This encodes CASSTRTGASGSYNEQFL.

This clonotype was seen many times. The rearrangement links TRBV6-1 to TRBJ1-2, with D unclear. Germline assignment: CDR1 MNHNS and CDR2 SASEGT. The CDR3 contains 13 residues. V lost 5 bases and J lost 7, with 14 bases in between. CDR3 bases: TGTGCCAGCAGTCCGGACCTTCTGAGTGGCTACACCTTC. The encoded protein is CASSPDLLSGYTF.

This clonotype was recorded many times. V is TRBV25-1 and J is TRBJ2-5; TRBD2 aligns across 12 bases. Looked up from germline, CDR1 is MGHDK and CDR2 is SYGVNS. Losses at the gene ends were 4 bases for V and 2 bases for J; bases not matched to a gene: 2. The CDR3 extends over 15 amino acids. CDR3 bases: TGTGCCAGCAGTGGTGGACTAGCGGGACAAGAGACCCAGTACTTC. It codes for CASSGGLAGQETQYF.

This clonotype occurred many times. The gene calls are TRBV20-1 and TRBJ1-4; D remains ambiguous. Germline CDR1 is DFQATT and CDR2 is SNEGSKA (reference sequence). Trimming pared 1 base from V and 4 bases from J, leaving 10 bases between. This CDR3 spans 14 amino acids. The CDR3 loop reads CSARVGHLNEKLFF. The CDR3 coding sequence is TGCAGTGCTAGAGTCGGGCATCTTAATGAAAAACTGTTTTTT.

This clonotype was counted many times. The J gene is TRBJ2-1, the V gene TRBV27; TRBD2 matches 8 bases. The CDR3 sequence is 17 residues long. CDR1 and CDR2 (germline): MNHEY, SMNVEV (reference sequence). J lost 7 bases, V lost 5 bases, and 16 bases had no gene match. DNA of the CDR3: TGTGCCAGCAGTCCGGGACTAGTGGGCCCCTCTTTGAATGAGCAGTTCTTC. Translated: CASSPGLVGPSLNEQFF.

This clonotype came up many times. The CDR3 DNA reads as TGTGCCAGCAGCTTACTTTCTGTTGGGACTATGAACACTGAAGCTTTCTTT. It encodes CASSLLSVGTMNTEAFF. The rearrangement uses TRBV13 and TRBJ1-1, with D maybe TRBD1 (5 bases). The V gene's germline CDR1 is PRHDT and CDR2 FYEKMQ (reference sequence). This CDR3 comprises 17 residues. With 2 bases removed from V and 0 bases from J, the gap between germline ends came to 16 bases.

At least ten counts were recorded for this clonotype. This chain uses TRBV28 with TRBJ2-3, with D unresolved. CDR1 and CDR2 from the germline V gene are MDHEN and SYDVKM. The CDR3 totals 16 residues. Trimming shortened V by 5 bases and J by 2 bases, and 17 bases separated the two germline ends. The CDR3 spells CASSLSSPRITDTQYF. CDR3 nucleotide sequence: TGTGCCAGCAGTCTATCCTCCCCTCGCATCACAGATACGCAGTATTTT.

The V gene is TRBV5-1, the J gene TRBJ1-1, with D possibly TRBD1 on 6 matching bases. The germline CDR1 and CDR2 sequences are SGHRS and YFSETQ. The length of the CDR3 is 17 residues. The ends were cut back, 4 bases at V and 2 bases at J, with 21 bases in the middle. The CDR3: CASSEDSITTTNTEAFF. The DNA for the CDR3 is TGCGCCAGCAGCGAGGACAGTATAACCACTACTAACACTGAAGCTTTCTTT.

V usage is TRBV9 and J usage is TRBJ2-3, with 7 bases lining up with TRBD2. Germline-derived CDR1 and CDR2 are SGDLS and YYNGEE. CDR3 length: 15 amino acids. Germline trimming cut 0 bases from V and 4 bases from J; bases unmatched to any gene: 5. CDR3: CASSVGRGIADTQYF. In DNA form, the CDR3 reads TGTGCCAGCAGCGTAGGGCGGGGGATCGCAGATACGCAGTATTTT. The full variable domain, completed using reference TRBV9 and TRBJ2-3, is DSGVTQTPKHLITATGQRVTLRCSPRSGDLSVYWYQQSLDQGLQFLIQYYNGEERAKGNILERFSAQQFPDLHSELNLSSLELGDSALYFCASSVGRGIADTQYFGPGTRLTVL.

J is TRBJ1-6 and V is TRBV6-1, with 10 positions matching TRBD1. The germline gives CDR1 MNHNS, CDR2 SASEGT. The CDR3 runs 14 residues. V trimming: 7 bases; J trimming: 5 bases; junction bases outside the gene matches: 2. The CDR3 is CASTDRGDNSPLHF. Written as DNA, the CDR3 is TGTGCCAGCACGGACAGGGGGGATAATTCACCCCTCCACTTT.

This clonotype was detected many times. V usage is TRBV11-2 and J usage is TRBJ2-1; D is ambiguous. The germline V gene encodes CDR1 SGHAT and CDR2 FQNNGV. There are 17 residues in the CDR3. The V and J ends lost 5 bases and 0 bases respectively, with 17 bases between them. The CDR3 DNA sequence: TGTGCCAGCAGCCTTGACTCGGCGCCGAGCTCCTACAATGAGCAGTTCTTC. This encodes CASSLDSAPSSYNEQFF.

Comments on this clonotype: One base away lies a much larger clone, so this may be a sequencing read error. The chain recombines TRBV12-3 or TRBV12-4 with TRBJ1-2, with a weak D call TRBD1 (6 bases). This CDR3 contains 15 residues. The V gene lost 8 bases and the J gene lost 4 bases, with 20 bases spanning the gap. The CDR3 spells CASGLGGRQAYGYTF. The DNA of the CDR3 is TGTGCCAGCGGACTCGGGGGCAGACAAGCCTATGGCTACACCTTC.

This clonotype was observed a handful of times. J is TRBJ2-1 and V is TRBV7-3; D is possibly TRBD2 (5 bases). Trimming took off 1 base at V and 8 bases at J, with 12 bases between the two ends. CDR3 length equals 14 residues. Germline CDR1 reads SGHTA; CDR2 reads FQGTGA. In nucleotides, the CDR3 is TGTGCCAGCAGCTTAATCGGCGGGTTCGATGAGCAGTTCTTC. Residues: CASSLIGGFDEQFF.

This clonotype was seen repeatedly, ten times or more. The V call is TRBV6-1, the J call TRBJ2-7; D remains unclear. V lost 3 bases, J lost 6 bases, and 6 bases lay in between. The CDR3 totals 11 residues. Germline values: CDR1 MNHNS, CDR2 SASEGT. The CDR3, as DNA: TGTGCCAGCAGTGAGGCCCCCGAGCAGTACTTC. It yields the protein CASSEAPEQYF.

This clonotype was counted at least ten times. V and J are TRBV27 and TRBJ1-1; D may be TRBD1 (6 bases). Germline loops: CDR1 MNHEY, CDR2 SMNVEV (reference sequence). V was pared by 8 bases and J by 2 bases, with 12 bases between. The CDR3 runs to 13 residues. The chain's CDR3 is CASQGQKNTEAFF. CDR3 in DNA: TGTGCCAGCCAAGGACAGAAAAACACTGAAGCTTTCTTT.

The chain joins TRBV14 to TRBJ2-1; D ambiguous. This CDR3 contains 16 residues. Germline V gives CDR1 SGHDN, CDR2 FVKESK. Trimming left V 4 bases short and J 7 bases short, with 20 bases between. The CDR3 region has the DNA TGTGCCAGCAGCCCGAGTCACTATGAAGGGATGAATGAGCAGTTCTTC. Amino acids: CASSPSHYEGMNEQFF.

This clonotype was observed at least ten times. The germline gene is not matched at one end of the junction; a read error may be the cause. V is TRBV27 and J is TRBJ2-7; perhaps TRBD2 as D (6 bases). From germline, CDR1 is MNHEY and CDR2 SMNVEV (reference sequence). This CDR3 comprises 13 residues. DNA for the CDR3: TGCGCCAGCAGCCGAACGGGAGCCTACGAGCAGTACTTC. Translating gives CASSRTGAYEQYF.

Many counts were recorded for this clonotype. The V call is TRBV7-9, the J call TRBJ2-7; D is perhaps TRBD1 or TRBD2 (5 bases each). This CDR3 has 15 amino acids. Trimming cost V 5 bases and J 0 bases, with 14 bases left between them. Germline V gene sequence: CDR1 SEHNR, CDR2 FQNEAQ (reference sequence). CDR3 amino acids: CASSGTPRGSYEQYF. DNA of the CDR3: TGTGCCAGCAGCGGCACCCCGAGGGGCTCCTACGAGCAGTACTTC.

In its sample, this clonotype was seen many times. The CDR3 loop reads CASSPLGGSGLYEQYF. CDR3 DNA: TGTGCCAGCAGTCCCCTGGGGGGGAGTGGCCTCTACGAGCAGTACTTC. V usage is TRBV27 and J usage is TRBJ2-7; TRBD2 aligns across 7 bases. The germline CDR1 and CDR2 sequences are MNHEY and SMNVEV (reference sequence). The CDR3 spans 16 residues. V was clipped by 5 bases and J by 3 bases; unmatched bases: 13.